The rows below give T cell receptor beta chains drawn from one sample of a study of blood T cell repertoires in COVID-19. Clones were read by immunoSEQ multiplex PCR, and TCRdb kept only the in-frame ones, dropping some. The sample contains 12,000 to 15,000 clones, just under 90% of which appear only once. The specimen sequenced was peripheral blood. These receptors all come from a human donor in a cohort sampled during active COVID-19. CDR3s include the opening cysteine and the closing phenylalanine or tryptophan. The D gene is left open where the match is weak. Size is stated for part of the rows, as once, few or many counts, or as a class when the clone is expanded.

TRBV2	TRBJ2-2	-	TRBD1	TGTGCCAGCACCCCTCCGGGACAGGGTAAAACCGGGGAGCTGTTTTTT	CASTPPGQGKTGELFF
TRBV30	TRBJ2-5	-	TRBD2	TGTGCCTGGAGTGTAGGACTAGCGGGGGCACAAGAGACCCAGTACTTC	CAWSVGLAGAQETQYF
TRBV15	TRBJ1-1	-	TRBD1	TGTGCCACCAGCAGATCCGACAGGGGCACTGAAGCTTTCTTT	CATSRSDRGTEAFF
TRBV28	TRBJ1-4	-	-	TGTGCCAGCAGTTTCATGGGGCAGGGTGATGAAAAACTGTTTTTT	CASSFMGQGDEKLFF
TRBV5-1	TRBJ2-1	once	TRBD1	TGCGCCAGCAGGTCCGAGGGGGCTATAGAGCAGTTCTTC	CASRSEGAIEQFF
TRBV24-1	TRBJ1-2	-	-	TGTGCCACCAGTCCAGGGAACGACTATGGCTACACCTTC	CATSPGNDYGYTF
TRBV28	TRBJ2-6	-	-	TGTGCCAGCAGTTTAGGGAGCTCTGGGGCCAACGTCCTGACTTTC	CASSLGSSGANVLTF
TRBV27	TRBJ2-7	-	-	TGTGCCAGCAGTTCCCGGACAGCCCTAGTTGCCTACGAGCAGTACTTC	CASSSRTALVAYEQYF
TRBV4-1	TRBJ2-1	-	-	TGCGCCAGCAGCCAATATAATGAGCAGTTCTTC	CASSQYNEQFF
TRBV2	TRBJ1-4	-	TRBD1	TGTGCCAGCAGTGCGGTTACAGGGGACGGAAAACTGTTTTTT	CASSAVTGDGKLFF
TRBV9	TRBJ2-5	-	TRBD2	TGTGCCAGCAGCCCACCAGGCGGACTAGCGGGAGAGACCCAGTACTTC	CASSPPGGLAGETQYF
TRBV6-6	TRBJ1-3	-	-	TGTGCCAGCAGTTATCTTGGGACTCTGGGAAACACCATATATTTT	CASSYLGTLGNTIYF
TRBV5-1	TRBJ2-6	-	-	TGCGCCAGCAGCCCGGGACTGGACTCTGGGGCCAACGTCCTGACTTTC	CASSPGLDSGANVLTF
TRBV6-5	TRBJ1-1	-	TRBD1	TGTGCCAGCAGTTACACACACAGGGGAGAAGCTTTCTTT	CASSYTHRGEAFF
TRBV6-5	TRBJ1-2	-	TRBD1	TGTGCCAGCATGACAGGGTTCGAGGGCTACACCTTC	CASMTGFEGYTF
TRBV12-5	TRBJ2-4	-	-	TGTGCTAGGGCCCCCAGGGGAGCCAAAAACATTCAGTACTTC	CARAPRGAKNIQYF
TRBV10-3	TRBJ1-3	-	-	TGTGCCATCACCCCCGGGACATTCACGGGGGGAAGGAACACCATATATTTT	CAITPGTFTGGRNTIYF
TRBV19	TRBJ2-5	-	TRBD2	TGTGCCAGTAGTAGAGTAGGAACTAGCGGGGGGCTCCAAGACCAAGAGACCCAGTACTTC	CASSRVGTSGGLQDQETQYF
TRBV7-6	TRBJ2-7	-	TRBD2	TGTGCCAGCAGCCCACTCCCTAGCGGGAGGGGGAACGAGCAGTACTTC	CASSPLPSGRGNEQYF
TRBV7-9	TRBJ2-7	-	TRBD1	TGTGCCAGCAACGGACAGGGTGGATCCTACGAGCAGTACTTC	CASNGQGGSYEQYF
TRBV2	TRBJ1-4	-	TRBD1	TGTGCCAGCATTCAGGGGGCTGGAAATGAAAAACTGTTTTTT	CASIQGAGNEKLFF
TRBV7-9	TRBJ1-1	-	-	TGTGCCAGCAGCCCAACATTTTCCCAGGCCCTTAACACTGAAGCTTTCTTT	CASSPTFSQALNTEAFF
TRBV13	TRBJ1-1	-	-	TGTGCATCCACTAGGCAGGAGAACACTGAAGCTTTCTTT	CASTRQENTEAFF
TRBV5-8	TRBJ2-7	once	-	TGTGCCAGCAGCTTACGATTGACACCTTACGAGCAGTACTTC	CASSLRLTPYEQYF
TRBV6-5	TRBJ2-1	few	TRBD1	TGTGCCAGCAGTAACACGGGACAGGGCTACAATGAGCAGTTCTTC	CASSNTGQGYNEQFF
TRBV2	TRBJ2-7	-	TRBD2	TGTGCCAGCCTTGGCGGGGGGGCCGATCCCTACGAGCAGTACTTC	CASLGGGADPYEQYF
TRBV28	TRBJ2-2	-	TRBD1	TGTGCCAGCAGTTCGGGGATGATAAGACAGGGGCGTAGCACCGGGGAGCTGTTTTTT	CASSSGMIRQGRSTGELFF
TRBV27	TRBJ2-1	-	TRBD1	TGTGCCAGCAGTGACCTCAGGACAGGGGGCGCATGGGAGCAGTTCTTC	CASSDLRTGGAWEQFF
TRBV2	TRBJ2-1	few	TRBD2	TGTGCCACCAGGGGACTAGCGGACAATGAGCAGTTCTTC	CATRGLADNEQFF
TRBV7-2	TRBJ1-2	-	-	TGTGCCAGCAGCTTGTCTGACTATGGCTACACCTTC	CASSLSDYGYTF
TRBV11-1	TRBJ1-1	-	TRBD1	TGTGCCAGCAGCACAGGGGGGAGCAACACTGAAGCTTTCTTT	CASSTGGSNTEAFF
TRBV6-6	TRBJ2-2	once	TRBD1	TGTGCCAGCACCGCGGGACAGGGGGCAACCGGGGAGCTGTTTTTT	CASTAGQGATGELFF
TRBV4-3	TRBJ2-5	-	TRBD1	TGCGCCAGCAGCCACCGTACGGACAGGGGCCCGGAGACCCAGTACTTC	CASSHRTDRGPETQYF
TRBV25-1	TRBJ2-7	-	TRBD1	TGTGCCAGCCAGAGACAGGGGTATTTCTACGAGCAGTACTTC	CASQRQGYFYEQYF
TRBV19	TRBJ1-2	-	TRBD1	TGTGCCAGTGACAGGGGAGAGATGAAGACTGGCTACACCTTC	CASDRGEMKTGYTF
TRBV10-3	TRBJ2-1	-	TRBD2	TGTGCCATCAGTGAATTCCTAGCGGGCTCCTACAATGAGCAGTTCTTC	CAISEFLAGSYNEQFF
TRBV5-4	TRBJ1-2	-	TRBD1	TGTGCCAGCAGCTATCAGGGGGCGGGCTATGGCTACACCTTC	CASSYQGAGYGYTF
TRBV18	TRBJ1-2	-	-	TGTGCCAGCTCAGCAGGGATAGGAAATGGCTACACCTTC	CASSAGIGNGYTF
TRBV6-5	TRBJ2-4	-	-	TGTGCCAGCACAGCGGGAAACATTCAGTACTTC	CASTAGNIQYF
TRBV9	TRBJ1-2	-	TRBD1	TGTGCCAGCAGCGACGGAACAGGGGCGCCCGTCGGCTACACCTTC	CASSDGTGAPVGYTF
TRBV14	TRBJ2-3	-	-	TGTGCCAGCAGCCAAGGGCGCACTACCTCGCAGTATTTT	CASSQGRTTSQYF
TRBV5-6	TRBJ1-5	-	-	TGTGCCAGCAGCCTCCTTGGGGGGGATGGCAATCAGCCCCAGCATTTT	CASSLLGGDGNQPQHF
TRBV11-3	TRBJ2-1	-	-	TGTGCCAGCAATCAAGGGGCTGGTTACAATGAGCAGTTCTTC	CASNQGAGYNEQFF
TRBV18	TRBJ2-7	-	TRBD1	TGTGCCAGCTCAAATTCCGGGACAGCCTACGAGCAGTACTTC	CASSNSGTAYEQYF
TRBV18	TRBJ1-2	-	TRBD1	TGTGCCAGCTCATCTAGATTAGACAGGGGCTACGGCTACACCTTC	CASSSRLDRGYGYTF
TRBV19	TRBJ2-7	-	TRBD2	TGTGCCAGTACCACTTGGGGGGGTGAGGAGCAGTACTTC	CASTTWGGEEQYF
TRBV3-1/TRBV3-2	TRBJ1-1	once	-	TGTGCCAGCAGCCAAGATCCCCAGGGTTACACTGAAGCTTTCTTT	CASSQDPQGYTEAFF
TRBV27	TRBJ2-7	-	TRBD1	TGTGCCAGCAGCGAACCGGGACAGGGGAGAGAGCAGTACTTC	CASSEPGQGREQYF
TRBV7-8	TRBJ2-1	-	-	TGTGCCAGCAGCTTATTTCAAGCGGGCAATGAGCAGTTCTTC	CASSLFQAGNEQFF
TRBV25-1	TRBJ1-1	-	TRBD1	TGTGCCAGCAGTGTGGGACAGGGGAACACTGAAGCTTTCTTT	CASSVGQGNTEAFF
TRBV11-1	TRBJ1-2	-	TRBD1	TGTGCCAGCAGCCCCGACAGGGACTTCGACTATGGCTACACCTTC	CASSPDRDFDYGYTF
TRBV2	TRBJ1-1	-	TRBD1	TGTGCCGGGGGACAGGGTCCCACTGAAGCTTTCTTT	CAGGQGPTEAFF
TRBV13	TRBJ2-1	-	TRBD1	TGTGCCAGCAGCCTACCCGGGACAGTTTACAATGAGCAGTTCTTC	CASSLPGTVYNEQFF
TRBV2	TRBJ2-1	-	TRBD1	TGTGCCAGCAGTCCACCGTCGACAGGGGGCTGGTATGAGCAGTTCTTC	CASSPPSTGGWYEQFF
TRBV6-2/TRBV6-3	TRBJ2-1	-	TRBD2	TGTGCCAGCAGCTTCCTTACTAGCGGATGGGGTAATGAGCAGTTCTTC	CASSFLTSGWGNEQFF